This T cell receptor (beta chain) emerged from a study of blood T cell repertoires in COVID-19. Study overall: Sites across the United States, Italy and Spain contributed samples from acute and convalescent COVID-19. T cells, B-cell-depleted T cells, or PBMCs supplied cDNA or gDNA.

As originally analysed: Reference gene primers were amplified, and this amplification served to estimate nucleated cell counts. Measured with immunoSEQ multiplex PCR; TCRdb has only the in-frame clones, and not every one. That table supplies the V and J calls and clone size; D and trimming were determined from the DNA. The sample lists over 200,000 clones, over 80% occurring once. With 5 bases clipped from V and 5 bases from J, the junction kept 5 bases outside the gene matches. This CDR3 has 14 residues. Germline values: CDR1 SEHNR, CDR2 FQNEAQ (reference sequence). Source material: peripheral blood. The V gene is TRBV7-9, the J gene TRBJ1-2, with 10 nucleotides matching TRBD1. The source of this sequence is a human donor in a cohort sampled during active COVID-19. CDR3 sequence (DNA): TGTGCCAGCAGCCCCGGGACAGGGGCTTATGGCTACACCTTC. It translates to CASSPGTGAYGYTF.